One and the same sample provided the 21 T cell receptor beta chains below, sequenced in a study of regulatory T cells in long-lasting Graves disease. The time point is: persistent/refractory GD, antithyroid drugs over 5 years with positive TRAb. From RNA extracted from PBMCs, the TCR library was made. Construction of the TCR beta libraries employed iRepertoire HTBI primers in conjunction with Arm-PCR of CDR3 regions. TCRdb re-called the multiplex PCR reads through MiXCR, storing one row per CDR3 protein. The sample has 400,000 to 500,000 distinct CDR3 sequences, roughly 21% seen once. The sample in question was peripheral blood mononuclear cells (PBMCs), obtained when the disease was refractory, from a patient treated with antithyroid drugs. These receptors all come from a female donor with Graves disease.

This clonotype was detected a few times. The rearrangement uses TRBV7-2 and TRBJ2-7; 8 bases are shared with TRBD2. V lost 5 bases, J lost 4 bases, and 13 bases stayed unmatched. The CDR3 sequence is 16 residues long. CDR1 is SGHTA and CDR2 is FQGNSA in the germline V gene. CDR3 amino acids: CASSPPAGTSVYEQYF. The CDR3 DNA sequence: TGTGCCAGCAGCCCTCCGGCCGGGACTAGTGTATACGAGCAGTACTTC.

This clonotype was detected only a few times. The CDR3 DNA reads TGTGCCACCAGTGACCCGGGCCGTGGGTACCAAGAGACCCAGTACTTC. Translated: CATSDPGRGYQETQYF. The rearrangement uses TRBV24-1 and TRBJ2-5; no definite D call. The germline gives CDR1 KGHDR, CDR2 SFDVKD. Trimming left V 4 bases short and J 0 bases short, with 14 bases between. The CDR3 has 16 amino acids.

Remarks on this clonotype: This sequence may be a read error, since a much larger clone differs from it by one base. This rearrangement joins TRBV28 to TRBJ2-7, with D perhaps matching TRBD1 (6 bases). Trimming cost V 4 bases and J 9 bases, with 13 bases left between them. Germline loops: CDR1 MDHEN, CDR2 SYDVKM. This CDR3 region has 12 residues. The CDR3 sequence is CASSSSMDRQYF. DNA for the CDR3: TGTGCCAGCAGTTCAAGTATGGACAGGCAGTACTTC.

The J gene is TRBJ1-5, the V gene TRBV28, with D possibly matching TRBD1 (5 bases). This CDR3 comprises 15 residues. Looked up from germline, CDR1 is MDHEN and CDR2 is SYDVKM. Trimming shortened V by 6 bases and J by 0 bases, and 12 bases separated the two germline ends. The CDR3 here is CASRGETYSNQPQHF. The CDR3 nucleotides read TGTGCCAGCAGGGGGGAAACCTATAGCAATCAGCCCCAGCATTTT.

This clonotype has a count of ten or more. V usage is TRBV2 and J usage is TRBJ1-5; possible D gene TRBD1, 6 bases. Germline CDR1 is SNHLY and CDR2 is FYNNEI. The V end lost 11 bases, the J end lost 2 bases, and 13 bases lay between the germline ends. The CDR3 contains 13 residues. Written as DNA, the CDR3 is TGTGCCTCTGGGGGGGCTGGCAATCAGCCCCAGCATTTT. Translated: CASGGAGNQPQHF.

A word on this clonotype: A much larger clone is a single base away; this may be a read error. V usage is TRBV6-1 and J usage is TRBJ1-1; maybe TRBD1 (5 bases). Germline lookup yields CDR1 MNHNS and CDR2 SASEGT. This CDR3 has 13 amino acids. Trimming shortened V by 7 bases and J by 6 bases, and 15 bases separated the two germline ends. The CDR3 coding sequence is TGTGCCAGCAACCAGGGTTGGGTCGCTGAAGCTTTCTTT. This encodes CASNQGWVAEAFF.

V is TRBV6-9 and J is TRBJ2-1; D could derive from TRBD1 or TRBD2 (5 bases each). V was pared by 4 bases and J by 3 bases, with 16 bases between. Germline lookup yields CDR1 MNHGY and CDR2 SVAAGI. The CDR3 consists of 16 residues. CDR3 nucleotide sequence: TGTGCCAGCAGTTCGGCACTGGGACCCAACTACAATGAGCAGTTCTTC. Protein product: CASSSALGPNYNEQFF.

The chain uses TRBV19 and TRBJ2-2; D is ambiguous. Germline values: CDR1 LNHDA, CDR2 SQIVND (reference sequence). The ends were cut back, 8 bases at V and 2 bases at J, with 12 bases in the middle. The CDR3 is 14 amino acids. CDR3 loop: CASAGNTNTGELFF. CDR3 in DNA: TGTGCCAGTGCTGGGAACACTAACACCGGGGAGCTGTTTTTT.

This chain connects TRBV25-1 to TRBJ2-3; 10 positions match TRBD1. Germline-derived CDR1 and CDR2 are MGHDK and SYGVNS. CDR3 length: 16 residues. V lost 4 bases and J lost 3; bases outside the gene matches: 7. CDR3: CASSGPGTGETDTQYF. The CDR3 bases are TGTGCCAGCAGTGGCCCCGGGACAGGGGAAACAGATACGCAGTATTTT.

In this sample, this clonotype turned up once. The chain joins TRBV10-3 to TRBJ2-2; 11 bases fit TRBD1. V lost 7 bases and J lost 8; bases outside the gene matches: 3. This CDR3 comprises 13 residues. Germline lookup yields CDR1 ENHRY and CDR2 SYGVKD. The CDR3 loop reads CAIKGQGAGELFF. The CDR3 nucleotides read TGTGCCATCAAAGGACAGGGGGCTGGGGAGCTGTTTTTT.

This clonotype has ten or more counts. The rearrangement uses TRBV27 and TRBJ1-6, with 7 bases matching TRBD1. The CDR3 consists of 14 residues. V shed 5 bases and J 8 bases; nucleotides not matched to a gene: 6. Per the germline V gene, CDR1 is MNHEY and CDR2 is SMNVEV (reference sequence). This chain's CDR3 is CASSERDRYSPLHF. CDR3 bases: TGTGCCAGCAGTGAGCGGGACAGATATTCACCCCTCCACTTT.

A single count supports this clonotype. The rearrangement uses TRBV4-1 and TRBJ2-2; a weak D match, TRBD1 (5 bases). The CDR3 spans 16 residues. The V end was cut by 0 bases, the J end by 3 bases, with 11 bases between. The V gene's germline CDR1 is MGHRA and CDR2 YSYEKL. The CDR3 spells CASSQDRQGYTGELFF. CDR3 bases: TGCGCCAGCAGCCAAGATAGGCAGGGATACACCGGGGAGCTGTTTTTT.

This clonotype was counted ten times or more. V is TRBV27 and J is TRBJ2-7; 9 bases fit TRBD1. V shed 4 bases and J 2 bases; nucleotides not matched to a gene: 6. Germline-derived CDR1 and CDR2 are MNHEY and SMNVEV (reference sequence). The CDR3 contains 15 residues. CDR3 DNA: TGTGCCAGCAGTTCCCGGGACAGGGTAACCTACGAGCAGTACTTC. This translates into CASSSRDRVTYEQYF.

This clonotype was picked up a small number of times. The chain combines TRBV20-1 with TRBJ2-7; 10 bases agree with TRBD2. Germline-derived CDR1 and CDR2 are DFQATT and SNEGSKA (reference sequence). This CDR3 is 13 amino acids long. Unmatched junction bases numbered 6, after V lost 7 bases and J lost 3 bases. CDR3 protein: CSVELAGRYEQYF. CDR3 coding DNA: TGCAGTGTTGAACTAGCGGGGCGCTACGAGCAGTACTTC.

This clonotype came up many times. The chain has TRBV19 and TRBJ1-1; TRBD1 is a possible D gene (5 bases). There are 13 residues in the CDR3. Germline lookup yields CDR1 LNHDA and CDR2 SQIVND (reference sequence). With 5 bases removed from V and 4 bases from J, the gap between germline ends came to 11 bases. The CDR3 DNA reads as TGTGCCAGTAGTGGTACGAGGGGCACTGAAGCTTTCTTT. Amino acid sequence: CASSGTRGTEAFF.

The table lists this clonotype with many counts. The chain joins TRBV3-1 to TRBJ2-5; 11 bases map to TRBD2. The CDR3 contains 17 residues. The V gene's germline CDR1 is LGHDT and CDR2 YNNKEL (reference sequence). V was clipped by 7 bases and J by 9 bases; unmatched bases: 19. DNA of the CDR3: TGTGCCAGCATGCCAACGATAGCGGGAGGGGAAAGAGATGCCCAGTACTTC. Its protein is CASMPTIAGGERDAQYF.

Many counts were recorded for this clonotype. This chain links TRBV7-9 with TRBJ1-1; perhaps TRBD1 as D (6 bases). The germline V gene encodes CDR1 SEHNR and CDR2 FQNEAQ (reference sequence). This CDR3 is 16 amino acids long. V gave up 3 bases and J gave up 1 base, with 15 bases separating them. CDR3 DNA sequence: TGTGCCAGCAGCTTCGGACAGCGTACACGGAACACTGAAGCTTTCTTT. Its translation is CASSFGQRTRNTEAFF.

The sample holds a few counts of this clonotype. The V gene is TRBV3-1, the J gene TRBJ2-7, with a tentative D call TRBD2 (5 bases). The CDR3 is 12 amino acids. V lost 2 bases and J 6 bases, leaving 8 bases between the germline ends. In germline, CDR1 is LGHDT, CDR2 YNNKEL (reference sequence). For the CDR3, the DNA is TGTGCCAGCAGCCAACTGACTACCGAGCAGTACTTC. The encoded protein is CASSQLTTEQYF.

This clonotype has a count of ten or more. The chain couples TRBV2 to TRBJ2-1; possibly TRBD1 for D (5 bases). The V and J ends lost 6 bases and 0 bases respectively, with 12 bases between them. Germline CDR1 reads SNHLY; CDR2 reads FYNNEI. The CDR3 contains 15 residues. The chain's CDR3 is CASRQDIVSYNEQFF. The CDR3 DNA reads TGTGCCAGCAGGCAGGACATCGTCTCCTACAATGAGCAGTTCTTC.

This chain links TRBV10-2 with TRBJ1-2; D is perhaps TRBD1 (6 bases). V dropped 2 bases and J dropped 8 bases, with 9 bases sitting between them. CDR3 size: 12 residues. Per germline, CDR1 WSHSY and CDR2 SAAADI. The CDR3 region is CASSEGGLGYTF. In DNA, the CDR3 is TGCGCCAGCAGTGAGGGGGGCCTGGGCTACACCTTC.

This chain links TRBV30 with TRBJ2-7; 10 bases are a match to TRBD2. Trimming took 0 bases from V and 3 from J; bases not matched to a gene: 5. This CDR3 has 15 residues. Germline V gene data show CDR1 as GTSNPN and CDR2 as SVGIG (reference sequence). The CDR3 loop reads CAWSVLTSGYYEQYF. CDR3 coding DNA: TGTGCCTGGAGTGTTCTGACTAGCGGGTACTACGAGCAGTACTTC.